Listed below are T cell receptor beta chains from one sample, sequenced in a study of blood T cell repertoires in COVID-19. Generated by immunoSEQ multiplex PCR, the TCRdb table keeps only in-frame clones and is missing some. This sample has 150,000 to 200,000 clones, with roughly 86% found just once. The source material was peripheral blood. The receptors come from an elderly woman in a cohort sampled during active or convalescent COVID-19. Each CDR3 is given without its conserved first and last residue.

J | V | CDR3
TRBJ1-1 | TRBV27 | ASRLPGTGALMGTEAF
TRBJ1-2 | TRBV27 | ASSLRSQGTGLYGYT
TRBJ2-5 | TRBV28 | ASSAAAGAGTQETQY
TRBJ1-1 | TRBV6-5 | ATLEVRRGGTEAF
TRBJ1-2 | TRBV4-3 | ASSQDPQGGGYT
TRBJ2-5 | TRBV5-1 | ASSSGRLRGETQY
TRBJ2-5 | TRBV19 | ASSIGAGLETQY
TRBJ1-2 | TRBV19 | ASSSQGYGYT
TRBJ1-2 | TRBV9 | ASSVEGQGYYGYT
TRBJ1-2 | TRBV28 | GGGQGRYGYT
TRBJ1-6 | TRBV11-2 | ASSWTGQGNSPLH
TRBJ2-7 | TRBV24-1 | AVGSGNYEQY
TRBJ2-1 | TRBV24-1 | ATSDFKDRDTEQF
TRBJ1-4 | TRBV9 | ASSVGGGAANEKLF
TRBJ2-1 | TRBV10-3 | AISDLAGLYNEQF
TRBJ1-5 | TRBV11-3 | ASSVRDSPECYSNQPQH
TRBJ1-2 | TRBV27 | ASSQGYSGYGYT
TRBJ2-1 | TRBV5-1 | ASSLMTVNNEQF
TRBJ2-7 | TRBV7-8 | ASSPARIWLRGSTYEQY
TRBJ1-6 | TRBV19 | ASSILLRSPLH
TRBJ2-3 | TRBV5-5 | ASSLQAGRPTDTQY
TRBJ2-1 | TRBV2 | ASNGLRYNEQF
TRBJ2-3 | TRBV3-1/TRBV3-2 | ASSQGLTSGSLRTQY
TRBJ2-5 | TRBV7-2 | ASSSRLAADLTQY
TRBJ2-4 | TRBV30 | AWSGYGTGLAKNIQY
TRBJ2-3 | TRBV24-1 | ATSDPTQGIRTDTQY
TRBJ1-2 | TRBV4-1 | ASSQDPPHHQLWLGYT
TRBJ1-2 | TRBV18 | ASSPQGGHMGYT
TRBJ1-2 | TRBV7-2 | ASRFTVAVRSYGYT
TRBJ2-1 | TRBV5-1 | ASSLGQGVRNEQF
TRBJ1-2 | TRBV10-2 | ASTDGGAGYGYT
TRBJ2-3 | TRBV5-1 | ASSLGTGTSGYTDTQY
TRBJ1-5 | TRBV21-1 | ASSKVEGDSPFSNQPQH
TRBJ1-2 | TRBV27 | ASSAQGSGGYT
TRBJ1-4 | TRBV19 | ASSIFGGRKEKLF
TRBJ2-2 | TRBV27 | ASSFGGRKTGELF
TRBJ2-3 | TRBV5-1 | ASSSLGRLAGDTDTQY
TRBJ1-2 | TRBV30 | AFWTGMGVDGYT
TRBJ2-1 | TRBV7-6 | ASSLGANEQF
TRBJ1-5 | TRBV7-6 | ASSLAPAGNFGNQPQH
TRBJ1-2 | TRBV10-3 | ATHGPGQGNNYGYT
TRBJ1-5 | TRBV4-1 | ASSQDRRVYGSNQPQH
TRBJ1-5 | TRBV7-8 | ASSSTGGGNQPQH
TRBJ1-2 | TRBV6-1 | ASSETTGRYGYT
TRBJ1-4 | TRBV21-1 | ASSKGHEGCMGGCEKLF
TRBJ1-5 | TRBV9 | ASSVDGLNQPQH
TRBJ1-2 | TRBV15 | ATSGDRVKWYGYT
TRBJ1-2 | TRBV9 | ASSPREGASNYGYT
TRBJ2-1 | TRBV5-4 | ASSNRGARNEQF
TRBJ1-3 | TRBV6-5 | ASSRQYSGNTIY
TRBJ1-4 | TRBV19 | ANGSGQIIGLGEKLF
TRBJ1-2 | TRBV3-1/TRBV3-2 | ASSPGTGGYGYT
TRBJ2-7 | TRBV3-1/TRBV3-2 | ASSQRGQPRGEQY
TRBJ1-5 | TRBV2 | ASSESEGNQPQH
TRBJ2-3 | TRBV2 | ASSEFGGGTDTQY
TRBJ2-1 | TRBV19 | ASSIVGGLRVGNEQF
TRBJ1-1 | TRBV2 | ASRPDRVNTEAF